One and the same sample provided the 16 T cell receptor beta chains below, sequenced in a study of blood T cells in healthy people across ages (dated by TCRdb to the mid-2010s). The library was built by means of 5' RACE. Instrument on record: Illumina HiSeq 2500. The second PCR ran for roughly 6 to 11 cycles and used a J-beta primer mix along with a sample-barcoded 5' primer. The public reads were quality trimmed at Q25 with fastp and then assembled into clones with MiXCR by TCRdb, keeping productive beta chains. CDR3 protein duplicates are merged, each entry listing the most common genes and DNA. This sample has about 620,000 distinct CDR3 sequences in its table, and more than 45% of those were observed once. The ten largest clones represent approximately 13% of the sample. Sequencing was done on a sample of blood. The receptors here all came from a woman of 80 years or more in good health.

This clonotype occurred a few times. A much bigger clone sits one base away, suggesting this may be a read error. The chain uses TRBV7-6 and TRBJ2-7; 9 nucleotides agree with TRBD2. The CDR3 length is 16 residues. Germline CDR1 and CDR2: SGHVS and FNYEAQ. CDR3 amino acids: CASSTQTSGSSYERYF. CDR3 nucleotides: TGTGCCAGCAGCACTCAGACTAGCGGAAGCTCCTACGAGCGGTACTTC.

This clonotype was counted many times. V usage is TRBV3-1 and J usage is TRBJ2-7; D perhaps matches TRBD2 (6 bases). The V end lost 1 base, the J end lost 1 base, and 11 bases lay between the germline ends. This CDR3 spans 15 amino acids. Germline V lookup: CDR1 LGHDT, CDR2 YNNKEL (reference sequence). CDR3 in DNA: TGTGCCAGCAGCCAAGGCGGGCGGGGATCCTACGAGCAGTACTTC. It is translated as CASSQGGRGSYEQYF.

J is TRBJ2-4 and V is TRBV30, with 11 bases that match TRBD1. The J call may be wrong; the DNA end is better matched by TRBJ2-7. The CDR3 is 16 residues long. Germline CDR1 is GTSNPN and CDR2 is SVGIG (reference sequence). The CDR3 DNA sequence: TGTGCCTGGAGTGGGACGGACAGGGGGCCTCTCTACGAGCAGTACTTC. Translating it yields CAWSGTDRGPLYEQYF.

The rearrangement joins TRBV20-1 to TRBJ2-2; the D is unclear. The CDR3 contains 14 residues. The V gene lost 0 bases and the J gene lost 1 base, with 6 bases spanning the gap. Germline V gene sequence: CDR1 DFQATT, CDR2 SNEGSKA (reference sequence). CDR3 coding DNA: TGCAGTGCTAGAGATCGAGGGAACACCGGGGAGCTGTTTTTT. Translated: CSARDRGNTGELFF.

The chain has TRBV20-1 and TRBJ2-2, with TRBD2 identical over 10 bases. The length of the CDR3 is 14 residues. The J segment lost 5 bases and the V segment lost 4 bases, leaving 4 bases of the junction unmatched. Germline V gives CDR1 DFQATT, CDR2 SNEGSKA (reference sequence). The CDR3 reads CSANLAGGTGELFF. The CDR3 DNA reads TGCAGTGCTAACTTAGCGGGAGGAACCGGGGAGCTGTTTTTT.

This clonotype has ten or more counts. The CDR3, as DNA: TGTGCCAGCAGTTATTGGACCAGAAGTGATCCGCAGTATTTT. Its protein product is CASSYWTRSDPQYF. The chain links TRBV7-3 to TRBJ2-3; D remains ambiguous. The germline gives CDR1 SGHTA, CDR2 FQGTGA. This CDR3 is 14 amino acids long. V lost 6 bases and J lost 10, with 20 bases in between.

This chain joins TRBV5-6 and TRBJ2-3; 7 bases are shared with TRBD2. This CDR3 has 15 amino acids. J lost 5 bases, V lost 3 bases, and 9 bases had no gene match. Germline CDR1 is SGHDT and CDR2 is YYEEEE. The CDR3 sequence is CASSSPTGGGDTQYF. The CDR3 DNA follows: TGTGCCAGCAGCTCCCCAACGGGGGGAGGAGATACGCAGTATTTT. The variable domain in full, with the rest retrieved from reference TRBV5-6 and TRBJ2-3, is DAGVTQSPTHLIKTRGQQVTLRCSPKSGHDTVSWYQQALGQGPQFIFQYYEEEERQRGNFPDRFSGHQFPNYSSELNVNALLLGDSALYLCASSSPTGGGDTQYFGPGTRLTVL.

This clonotype was counted once. A much larger clone lies a single base off, so this may be a read error. CDR3 residues: CASSFWQDSYKQYF. DNA for the CDR3: TGCGCCAGCAGCTTTTGGCAGGACTCCTACAAGCAGTACTTC. V usage is TRBV5-1 and J usage is TRBJ2-5, with D tentatively TRBD2 (5 bases). Germline values: CDR1 SGHRS, CDR2 YFSETQ. The CDR3 extends over 14 amino acids. V shed 2 bases and J shed 11 bases, with 19 bases lying between them.

This clonotype was observed many times. The V call is TRBV5-1, the J call TRBJ2-3, with unresolved D. From germline, CDR1 is SGHRS and CDR2 YFSETQ. Trimming shortened V by 5 bases and J by 0 bases, and 10 bases separated the two germline ends. CDR3 size: 14 residues. The CDR3 DNA is TGCGCCAGCAGGGAAGTCCCTAGCACAGATACGCAGTATTTT. This sequence encodes CASREVPSTDTQYF.

The gene calls are TRBV12-3 or TRBV12-4 and TRBJ2-7; 8 bases are shared with TRBD1. V dropped 1 base and J dropped 7; count of bases not matched to a gene: 6. The CDR3 covers 14 residues. CDR3 DNA sequence: TGTGCCAGCAGTTTAGGGACAGGGAACAATGAGCAGTACTTC. Encoded protein: CASSLGTGNNEQYF.

The chain employs TRBV6-5 and TRBJ2-5; D remains ambiguous. Germline CDR1 reads MNHEY; CDR2 reads SVGAGI. The CDR3 spans 16 residues. Trimming removed 2 bases from V and 0 bases from J, with 13 bases in between. The CDR3 bases are TGTGCCAGCAGTTACAGTTTTGGCCTCAACCAAGAGACCCAGTACTTC. Translation gives CASSYSFGLNQETQYF.

The J gene is TRBJ1-6, the V gene TRBV6-5; TRBD1 matches at 8 bases. CDR1 MNHEY and CDR2 SVGAGI come from the germline V gene. This CDR3 is 14 amino acids long. The trim removed 6 bases at V and 5 bases at J, leaving 3 bases unmatched. The CDR3 DNA follows: TGTGCCAGCAGCGGACAGGGAAATAATTCACCCCTCCACTTT. It codes for CASSGQGNNSPLHF.

The V call is TRBV6-5, the J call TRBJ2-1; 11 bases agree with TRBD2. Germline CDR1 and CDR2: MNHEY and SVGAGI. The junction had 4 bases not matched to a gene; V was cut back by 8 bases and J by 7 bases. This CDR3 has 13 amino acids. The CDR3 reads CASAGTSGNEQFF. CDR3 DNA: TGTGCCAGCGCCGGGACTAGCGGAAATGAGCAGTTCTTC.

The sample holds a few counts of this clonotype. The chain couples TRBV2 to TRBJ1-1; D uncertain. With 8 bases removed from V and 1 base from J, the gap between germline ends came to 20 bases. This CDR3 is 16 amino acids long. The germline gives CDR1 SNHLY, CDR2 FYNNEI. The CDR3 DNA follows: TGTGCCAGCCGATCCGACGGGATCGTGGGGAACACTGAAGCTTTCTTT. Protein product: CASRSDGIVGNTEAFF. Based on the CDR3 plus reference TRBV2 and TRBJ1-1, the full variable domain is EPEVTQTPSHQVTQMGQEVILRCVPISNHLYFYWYRQILGQKVEFLVSFYNNEISEKSEIFDDQFSVERPDGSNFTLKIRSTKLEDSAMYFCASRSDGIVGNTEAFFGQGTRLTVV.

The rearrangement uses TRBV13 and TRBJ1-5; 7 bases fit TRBD1. Losses at the gene ends were 3 bases for V and 3 bases for J; bases not matched to a gene: 5. Germline V gene lookup returns CDR1 PRHDT and CDR2 FYEKMQ (reference sequence). CDR3 length: 15 residues. CDR3 residues: CASSFGGQPNQPQHF. The CDR3 DNA reads TGTGCCAGCAGCTTCGGGGGACAGCCCAATCAGCCCCAGCATTTT. Based on the CDR3 plus reference TRBV13 and TRBJ1-5, the full variable domain is AAGVIQSPRHLIKEKRETATLKCYPIPRHDTVYWYQQGPGQDPQFLISFYEKMQSDKGSIPDRFSAQQFSDYHSELNMSSLELGDSALYFCASSFGGQPNQPQHFGDGTRLSIL.

In this sample, this clonotype turned up a few times. The gene calls are TRBV7-2 and TRBJ2-5; a possible D gene is TRBD2 (6 bases). CDR1 and CDR2 from the germline V gene are SGHTA and FQGNSA. CDR3 length: 17 amino acids. With 1 base removed from V and 7 bases from J, the gap between germline ends came to 22 bases. The CDR3 protein is CASSLERTGGGYRTQYF. The CDR3 DNA reads TGTGCCAGCAGCTTAGAGCGCACGGGTGGGGGGTATAGGACCCAGTACTTC.